The 9 T cell receptor beta chains listed next were all sequenced from one sample in a study of response to subunit inactivated influenza vaccine. Each CDR3 protein gets one entry after TCRdb re-called the RT-PCR reads with MiXCR. The top ten clones hold about 7.8% of a sample with almost 250,000 distinct CDR3 sequences, 9% to 15% of them seen once. The material sequenced was non-naive T cells sorted from PBMCs, taken 14 days before vaccination. The receptors stem from a man in his forties or fifties who received an inactivated influenza vaccine.

This clonotype occurred a few times. V usage is TRBV15 and J usage is TRBJ2-7, with 7 bases lining up with TRBD1. The length of the CDR3 is 14 residues. Germline V gene data show CDR1 as LNHNV and CDR2 as YYDKDF (reference sequence). V gave up 2 bases and J gave up 6 bases; unmatched junction bases: 7. CDR3 amino acids: CATSRTGQSGEQYF. DNA for the CDR3: TGTGCCACCAGCAGAACGGGACAGTCGGGCGAGCAGTACTTC.

This chain joins TRBV11-2 and TRBJ1-5, with TRBD1 matching over 9 bases. The CDR3 extends over 15 amino acids. Germline CDR1 is SGHAT and CDR2 is FQNNGV. V was clipped by 5 bases and J by 2 bases; unmatched bases: 4. The CDR3 coding sequence is TGTGCCAGCAGCCGGGGACAGGGAGGCAATCAGCCCCAGCATTTT. Amino acids: CASSRGQGGNQPQHF.

V and J are TRBV9 and TRBJ2-7, with 7 bases fitting TRBD2. CDR3 length equals 14 residues. The germline V gene encodes CDR1 SGDLS and CDR2 YYNGEE. V shed 0 bases and J 5 bases; nucleotides not matched to a gene: 5. CDR3 nucleotide sequence: TGTGCCAGCAGCGTAGGACTAGCCGACCACGAGCAGTACTTC. Its translation: CASSVGLADHEQYF.

The rearrangement joins TRBV20-1 to TRBJ2-1, with a weak D call TRBD1 (6 bases). The germline V gene has CDR1 DFQATT and CDR2 SNEGSKA (reference sequence). The CDR3 consists of 16 residues. Trimming stripped 5 bases from V and 0 bases from J, with 17 bases between. CDR3 sequence (DNA): TGCAGTGCTGGGGGCGGCTTCCTGAGCTCCTACAATGAGCAGTTCTTC. This sequence encodes CSAGGGFLSSYNEQFF.

This rearrangement joins TRBV7-2 to TRBJ1-2; no reliable D call. The ends were cut back, 4 bases at V and 4 bases at J, with 10 bases in the middle. The CDR3 sequence is 13 residues long. Germline V lookup: CDR1 SGHTA, CDR2 FQGNSA. CDR3 protein: CASSSRAVYGYTF. DNA for the CDR3: TGTGCCAGCAGCTCCCGGGCCGTCTATGGCTACACCTTC. Together with reference TRBV7-2 and TRBJ1-2, the CDR3 gives the full variable domain: GAGVSQSPSNKVTEKGKDVELRCDPISGHTALYWYRQSLGQGLEFLIYFQGNSAPDKSGLPSDRFSAERTGGSVSTLTIQRTQQEDSAVYLCASSSRAVYGYTFGSGTRLTVV.

This clonotype showed up just a few times. The V and J genes are TRBV7-2 and TRBJ1-2; TRBD1 matches 10 bases. The CDR3 length is 15 residues. V gave up 3 bases and J gave up 7 bases; unmatched junction bases: 8. Germline-derived CDR1 and CDR2 are SGHTA and FQGNSA. CDR3 coding DNA: TGTGCCAGCAGCTTTTCCGGGACAGGGGTACGTGGCTACACCTTC. This codes for CASSFSGTGVRGYTF.

This clonotype was found a few times. The chain has TRBV20-1 and TRBJ2-2, with TRBD1 identical over 8 bases. The CDR3 is 15 residues long. Germline V gene lookup returns CDR1 DFQATT and CDR2 SNEGSKA (reference sequence). The ends lost 0 bases at V and 6 bases at J; junction bases unmatched: 6. CDR3 nucleotide sequence: TGCAGTGCTAGAGATGCAGGGGGCCCTGCCGGGGAGCTGTTTTTT. Its protein product is CSARDAGGPAGELFF.

Ten or more counts support this clonotype. The chain employs TRBV7-9 and TRBJ2-1; D is unresolved. Germline V gene lookup returns CDR1 SEHNR and CDR2 FQNEAQ (reference sequence). This CDR3 region has 15 residues. V lost 1 base, J lost 0 bases, and 7 bases lay in between. CDR3 DNA sequence: TGTGCCAGCAGCTTAGACACTCTCTCCTACAATGAGCAGTTCTTC. Its translation is CASSLDTLSYNEQFF.

This clonotype was counted only a few times. The V and J genes are TRBV20-1 and TRBJ2-3, with 10 bases identical to TRBD2. With V trimmed by 5 bases and J by 4 bases, 9 bases remained unmatched. Germline CDR1 reads DFQATT; CDR2 reads SNEGSKA (reference sequence). The CDR3 is 15 residues long. This CDR3 reads CSADRAGGPADTQYF. Here the CDR3 DNA reads TGCAGTGCTGACAGAGCGGGGGGGCCTGCAGATACGCAGTATTTT.